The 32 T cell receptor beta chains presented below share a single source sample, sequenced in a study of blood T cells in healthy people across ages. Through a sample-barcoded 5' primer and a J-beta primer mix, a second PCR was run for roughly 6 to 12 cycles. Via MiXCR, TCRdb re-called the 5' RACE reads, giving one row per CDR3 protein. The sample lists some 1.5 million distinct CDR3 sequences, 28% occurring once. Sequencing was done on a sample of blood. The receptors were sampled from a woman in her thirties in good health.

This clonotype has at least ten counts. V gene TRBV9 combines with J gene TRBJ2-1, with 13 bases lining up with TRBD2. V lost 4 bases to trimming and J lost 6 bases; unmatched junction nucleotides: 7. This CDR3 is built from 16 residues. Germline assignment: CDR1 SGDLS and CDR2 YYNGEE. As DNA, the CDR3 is TGTGCCAGCAGCCCCCGGACTAGCGGGAGCGGCAATGAGCAGTTCTTC. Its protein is CASSPRTSGSGNEQFF.

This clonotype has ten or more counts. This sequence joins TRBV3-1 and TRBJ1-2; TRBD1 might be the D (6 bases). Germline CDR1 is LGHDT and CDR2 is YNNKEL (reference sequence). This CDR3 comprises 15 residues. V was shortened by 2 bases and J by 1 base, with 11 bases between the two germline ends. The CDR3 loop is CASSQLGHYNYGYTF. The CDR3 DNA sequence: TGTGCCAGCAGCCAATTGGGACACTATAACTATGGCTACACCTTC. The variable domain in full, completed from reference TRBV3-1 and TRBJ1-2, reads DTAVSQTPKYLVTQMGNDKSIKCEQNLGHDTMYWYKQDSKKFLKIMFSYNNKELIINETVPNRFSPKSPDKAHLNLHINSLELGDSAVYFCASSQLGHYNYGYTFGSGTRLTVV.

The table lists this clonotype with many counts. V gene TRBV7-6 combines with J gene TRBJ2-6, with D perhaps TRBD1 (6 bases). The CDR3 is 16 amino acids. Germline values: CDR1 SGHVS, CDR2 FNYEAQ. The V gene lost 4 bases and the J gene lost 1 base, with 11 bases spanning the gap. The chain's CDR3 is CASSSARGSGANVLTF. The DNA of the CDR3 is TGTGCCAGCAGCTCCGCAAGGGGGTCTGGGGCCAACGTCCTGACTTTC.

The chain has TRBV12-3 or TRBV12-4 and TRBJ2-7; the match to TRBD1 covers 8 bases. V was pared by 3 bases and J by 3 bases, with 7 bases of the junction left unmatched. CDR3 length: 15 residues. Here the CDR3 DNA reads TGTGCCAGCAGTTTTCCCAGGGGGCACCTCTACGAGCAGTACTTC. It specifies CASSFPRGHLYEQYF.

CDR3 loop: CASSKGGQGRTSHRYF. For the CDR3, the DNA is TGTGCCAGCTCAAAAGGAGGGCAAGGTCGGACTAGTCACCGGTATTTT. This chain uses TRBV18 with TRBJ2-3, with 7 nucleotides matching TRBD2. The CDR3 covers 16 residues. V lost 5 bases, J lost 14 bases, and 22 bases stayed unmatched. Germline V lookup: CDR1 KGHSH, CDR2 LQKENI.

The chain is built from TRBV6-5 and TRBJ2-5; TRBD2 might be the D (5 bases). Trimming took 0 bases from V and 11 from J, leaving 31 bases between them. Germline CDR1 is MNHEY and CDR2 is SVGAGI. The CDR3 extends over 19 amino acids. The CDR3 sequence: CASSYSMPGVAFDSNEQYF. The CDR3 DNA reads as TGTGCCAGCAGTTACTCGATGCCCGGGGTCGCGTTTGATTCCAATGAGCAGTACTTC.

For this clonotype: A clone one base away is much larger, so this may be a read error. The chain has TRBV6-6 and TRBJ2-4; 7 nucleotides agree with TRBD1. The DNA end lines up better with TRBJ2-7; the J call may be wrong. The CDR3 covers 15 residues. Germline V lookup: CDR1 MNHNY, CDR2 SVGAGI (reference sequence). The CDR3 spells CASSPDRSIVYEQYV. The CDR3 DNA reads TGTGCCAGCAGCCCGGACAGGAGCATAGTGTACGAGCAGTACGTC.

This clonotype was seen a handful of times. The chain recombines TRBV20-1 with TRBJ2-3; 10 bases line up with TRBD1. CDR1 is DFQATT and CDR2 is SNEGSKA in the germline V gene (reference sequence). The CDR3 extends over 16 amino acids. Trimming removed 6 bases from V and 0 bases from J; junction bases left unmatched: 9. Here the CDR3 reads CSAPGQGYYSTDTQYF. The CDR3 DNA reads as TGCAGTGCGCCGGGACAGGGGTATTACAGCACAGATACGCAGTATTTT.

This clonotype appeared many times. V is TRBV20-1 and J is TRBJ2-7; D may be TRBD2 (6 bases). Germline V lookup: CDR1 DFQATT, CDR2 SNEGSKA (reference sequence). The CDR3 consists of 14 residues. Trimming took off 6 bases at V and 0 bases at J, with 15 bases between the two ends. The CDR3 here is CSALSPGSSYEQYF. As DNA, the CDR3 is TGCAGTGCCCTTAGCCCCGGGAGCTCCTACGAGCAGTACTTC.

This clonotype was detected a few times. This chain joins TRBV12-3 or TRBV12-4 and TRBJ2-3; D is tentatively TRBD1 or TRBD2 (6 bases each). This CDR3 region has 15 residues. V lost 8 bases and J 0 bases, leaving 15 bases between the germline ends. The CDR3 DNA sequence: TGTGCCAGCTGCCCGGGGGCCCCTAGCACAGATACGCAGTATTTT. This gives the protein CASCPGAPSTDTQYF.

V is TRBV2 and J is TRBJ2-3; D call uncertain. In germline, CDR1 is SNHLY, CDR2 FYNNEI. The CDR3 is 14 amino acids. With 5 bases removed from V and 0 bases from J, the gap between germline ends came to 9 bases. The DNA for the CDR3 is TGTGCCAGCAGTACTGTATTCAGCACAGATACGCAGTATTTT. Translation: CASSTVFSTDTQYF.

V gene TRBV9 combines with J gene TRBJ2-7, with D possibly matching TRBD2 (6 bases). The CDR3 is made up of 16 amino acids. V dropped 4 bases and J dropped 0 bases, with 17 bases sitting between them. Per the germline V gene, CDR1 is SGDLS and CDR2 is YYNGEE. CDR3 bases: TGTGCCAGCAGCCCCAGGGCCGGGACTGACTCCTACGAGCAGTACTTC. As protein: CASSPRAGTDSYEQYF.

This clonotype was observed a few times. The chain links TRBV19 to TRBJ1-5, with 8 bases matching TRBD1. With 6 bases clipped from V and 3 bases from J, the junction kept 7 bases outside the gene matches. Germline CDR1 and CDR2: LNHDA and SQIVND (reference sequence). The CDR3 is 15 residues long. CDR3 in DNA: TGTGCCAGTAGCCCGGACAGGGAGAACAATCAGCCCCAGCATTTT. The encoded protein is CASSPDRENNQPQHF.

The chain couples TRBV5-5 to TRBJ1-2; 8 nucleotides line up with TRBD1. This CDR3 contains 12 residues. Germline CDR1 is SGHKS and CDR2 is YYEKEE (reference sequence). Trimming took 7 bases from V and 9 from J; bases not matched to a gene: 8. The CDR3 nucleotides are TGTGCCAGCGGATCGACAGGGGTGAGCTACACCTTC. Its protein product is CASGSTGVSYTF. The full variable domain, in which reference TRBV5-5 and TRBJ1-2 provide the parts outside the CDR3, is DAGVTQSPTHLIKTRGQQVTLRCSPISGHKSVSWYQQVLGQGPQFIFQYYEKEERGRGNFPDRFSARQFPNYSSELNVNALLLGDSALYLCASGSTGVSYTFGSGTRLTVV.

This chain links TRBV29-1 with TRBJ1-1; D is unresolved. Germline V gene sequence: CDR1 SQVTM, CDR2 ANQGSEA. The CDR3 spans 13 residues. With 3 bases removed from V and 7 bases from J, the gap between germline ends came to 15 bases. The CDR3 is CSVDPAGMHEAFF. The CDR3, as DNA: TGCAGCGTTGACCCTGCGGGAATGCATGAAGCTTTCTTT.

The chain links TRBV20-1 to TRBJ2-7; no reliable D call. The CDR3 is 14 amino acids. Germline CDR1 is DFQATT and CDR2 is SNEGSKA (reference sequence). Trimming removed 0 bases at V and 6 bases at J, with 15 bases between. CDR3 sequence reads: CSAREPIMIGEQYF. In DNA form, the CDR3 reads TGCAGTGCTAGAGAGCCGATAATGATCGGCGAGCAGTACTTC.

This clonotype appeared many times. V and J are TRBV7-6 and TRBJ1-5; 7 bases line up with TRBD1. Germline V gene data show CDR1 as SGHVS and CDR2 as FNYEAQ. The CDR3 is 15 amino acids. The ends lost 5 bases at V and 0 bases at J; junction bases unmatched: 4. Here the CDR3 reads CASSPDRDSNQPQHF. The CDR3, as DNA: TGTGCCAGCAGCCCAGACAGGGATAGCAATCAGCCCCAGCATTTT.

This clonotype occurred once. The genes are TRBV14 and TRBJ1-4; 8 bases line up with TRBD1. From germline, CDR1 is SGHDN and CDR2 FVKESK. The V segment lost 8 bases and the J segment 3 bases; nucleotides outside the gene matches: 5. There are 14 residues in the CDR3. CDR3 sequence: CASGTQGANEKLFF. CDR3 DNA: TGTGCCAGCGGCACACAGGGGGCTAATGAAAAACTGTTTTTT.

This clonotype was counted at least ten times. CDR3 sequence reads: CASSSALSGANVLTF. The CDR3 DNA reads as TGTGCCAGCAGTTCCGCCTTATCCGGGGCCAACGTCCTGACTTTC. The rearrangement uses TRBV6-5 and TRBJ2-6; D remains unclear. V was cut by 4 bases and J by 4 bases, with 11 bases left in between. The CDR3 is 15 residues long. The germline V gene has CDR1 MNHEY and CDR2 SVGAGI.

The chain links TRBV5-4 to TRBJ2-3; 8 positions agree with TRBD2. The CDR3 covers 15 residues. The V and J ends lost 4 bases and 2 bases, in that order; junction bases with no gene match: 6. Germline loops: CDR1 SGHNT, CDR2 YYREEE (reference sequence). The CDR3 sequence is CASSHGGVTTDTQYF. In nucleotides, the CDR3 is TGTGCCAGCAGCCACGGGGGGGTAACCACAGATACGCAGTATTTT.

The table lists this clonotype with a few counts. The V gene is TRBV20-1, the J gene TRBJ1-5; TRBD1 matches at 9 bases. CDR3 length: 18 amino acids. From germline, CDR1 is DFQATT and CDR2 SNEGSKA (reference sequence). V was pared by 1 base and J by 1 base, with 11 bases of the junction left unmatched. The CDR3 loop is CSARGPGTGIISNQPQHF. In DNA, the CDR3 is TGCAGTGCTAGAGGTCCCGGGACAGGGATAATAAGCAATCAGCCCCAGCATTTT.

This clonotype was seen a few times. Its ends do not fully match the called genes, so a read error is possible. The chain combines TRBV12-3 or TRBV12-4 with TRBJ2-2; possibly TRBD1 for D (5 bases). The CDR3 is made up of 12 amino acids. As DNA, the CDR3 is TGTGCCAGCAGGCAGGGAACCGGAGAGCTGTTTTTT. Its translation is CASRQGTGELFF.

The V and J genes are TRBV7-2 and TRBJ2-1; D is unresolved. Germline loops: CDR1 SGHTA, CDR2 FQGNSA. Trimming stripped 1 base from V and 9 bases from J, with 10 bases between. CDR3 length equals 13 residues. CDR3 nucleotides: TGTGCCAGCAGCTTAGATCTGGGCGGTGAGCAGTTCTTC. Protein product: CASSLDLGGEQFF.

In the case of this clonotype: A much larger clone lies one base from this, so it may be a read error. The CDR3 spells CASSERDSEPYEQCF. CDR3 nucleotides: TGTGCCAGCTCAGAAAGGGACAGCGAACCCTACGAGCAGTGCTTC. The V and J genes are TRBV18 and TRBJ2-7; TRBD1 matches 7 bases. The CDR3 has 15 amino acids. Per the germline V gene, CDR1 is KGHSH and CDR2 is LQKENI.

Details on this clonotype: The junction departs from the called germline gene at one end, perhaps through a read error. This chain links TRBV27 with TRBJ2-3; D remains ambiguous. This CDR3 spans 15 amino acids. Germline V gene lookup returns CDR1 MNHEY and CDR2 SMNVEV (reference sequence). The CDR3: CVSSWASTSTDTQYF. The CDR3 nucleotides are TGTGTCAGCAGTTGGGCCTCGACTAGCACAGATACGCAGTATTTT.

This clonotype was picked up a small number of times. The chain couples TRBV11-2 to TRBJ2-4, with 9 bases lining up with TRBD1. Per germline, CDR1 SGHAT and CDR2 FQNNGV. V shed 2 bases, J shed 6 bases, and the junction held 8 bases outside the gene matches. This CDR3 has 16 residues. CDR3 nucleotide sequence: TGTGCCAGCAGCTTATTTCTGGGACAGGGAGCAAACATTCAGTACTTC. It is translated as CASSLFLGQGANIQYF.

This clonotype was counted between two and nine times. CDR3 DNA: TGTGCCAGCAGCCCAGGTTGGGGTAACGAGCAGTACTTC. Amino acid sequence: CASSPGWGNEQYF. The rearrangement links TRBV7-7 to TRBJ2-7; D not resolved. The CDR3 runs to 13 residues. CDR1 and CDR2 from the germline V gene are SSHAT and FNYEAQ (reference sequence). V shed 5 bases and J shed 5 bases, with 13 bases lying between them.

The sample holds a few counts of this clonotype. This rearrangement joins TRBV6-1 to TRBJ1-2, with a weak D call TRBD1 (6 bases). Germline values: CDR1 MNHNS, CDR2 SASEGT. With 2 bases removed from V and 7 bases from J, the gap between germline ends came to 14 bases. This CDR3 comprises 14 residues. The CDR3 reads CASSELGHPSGYTF. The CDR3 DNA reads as TGTGCCAGCAGTGAACTGGGACACCCCTCTGGCTACACCTTC.

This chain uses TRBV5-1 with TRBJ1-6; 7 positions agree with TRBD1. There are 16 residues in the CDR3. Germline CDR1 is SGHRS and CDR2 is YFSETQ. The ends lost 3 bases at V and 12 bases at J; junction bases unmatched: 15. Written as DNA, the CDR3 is TGCGCCAGCAGCTCTGGGGCCGGGACAGAAGATTTACCCCTCCACTTT. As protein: CASSSGAGTEDLPLHF.

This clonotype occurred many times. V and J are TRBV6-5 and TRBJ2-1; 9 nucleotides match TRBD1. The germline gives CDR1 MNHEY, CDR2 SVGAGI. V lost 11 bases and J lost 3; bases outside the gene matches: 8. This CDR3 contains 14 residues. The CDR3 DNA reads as TGTGCCTCCTCCAGGACAGGGGACTACAATGAGCAGTTCTTC. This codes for CASSRTGDYNEQFF.

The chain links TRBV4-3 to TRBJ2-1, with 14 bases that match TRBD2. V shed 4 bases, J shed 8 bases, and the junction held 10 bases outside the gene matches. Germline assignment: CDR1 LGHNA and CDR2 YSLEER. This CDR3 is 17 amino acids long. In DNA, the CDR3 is TGCGCCAGCAGCCTTGCCCGACTAGCGGGAGGGCGGGATGAGCAGTTCTTC. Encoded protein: CASSLARLAGGRDEQFF.

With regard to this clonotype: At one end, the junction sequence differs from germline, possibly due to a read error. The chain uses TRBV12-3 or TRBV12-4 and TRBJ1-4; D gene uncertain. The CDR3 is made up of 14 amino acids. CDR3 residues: CASSFGRSNEKRFF. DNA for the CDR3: TGTGCCAGCAGTTTCGGACGCTCTAATGAAAAACGGTTTTTT.